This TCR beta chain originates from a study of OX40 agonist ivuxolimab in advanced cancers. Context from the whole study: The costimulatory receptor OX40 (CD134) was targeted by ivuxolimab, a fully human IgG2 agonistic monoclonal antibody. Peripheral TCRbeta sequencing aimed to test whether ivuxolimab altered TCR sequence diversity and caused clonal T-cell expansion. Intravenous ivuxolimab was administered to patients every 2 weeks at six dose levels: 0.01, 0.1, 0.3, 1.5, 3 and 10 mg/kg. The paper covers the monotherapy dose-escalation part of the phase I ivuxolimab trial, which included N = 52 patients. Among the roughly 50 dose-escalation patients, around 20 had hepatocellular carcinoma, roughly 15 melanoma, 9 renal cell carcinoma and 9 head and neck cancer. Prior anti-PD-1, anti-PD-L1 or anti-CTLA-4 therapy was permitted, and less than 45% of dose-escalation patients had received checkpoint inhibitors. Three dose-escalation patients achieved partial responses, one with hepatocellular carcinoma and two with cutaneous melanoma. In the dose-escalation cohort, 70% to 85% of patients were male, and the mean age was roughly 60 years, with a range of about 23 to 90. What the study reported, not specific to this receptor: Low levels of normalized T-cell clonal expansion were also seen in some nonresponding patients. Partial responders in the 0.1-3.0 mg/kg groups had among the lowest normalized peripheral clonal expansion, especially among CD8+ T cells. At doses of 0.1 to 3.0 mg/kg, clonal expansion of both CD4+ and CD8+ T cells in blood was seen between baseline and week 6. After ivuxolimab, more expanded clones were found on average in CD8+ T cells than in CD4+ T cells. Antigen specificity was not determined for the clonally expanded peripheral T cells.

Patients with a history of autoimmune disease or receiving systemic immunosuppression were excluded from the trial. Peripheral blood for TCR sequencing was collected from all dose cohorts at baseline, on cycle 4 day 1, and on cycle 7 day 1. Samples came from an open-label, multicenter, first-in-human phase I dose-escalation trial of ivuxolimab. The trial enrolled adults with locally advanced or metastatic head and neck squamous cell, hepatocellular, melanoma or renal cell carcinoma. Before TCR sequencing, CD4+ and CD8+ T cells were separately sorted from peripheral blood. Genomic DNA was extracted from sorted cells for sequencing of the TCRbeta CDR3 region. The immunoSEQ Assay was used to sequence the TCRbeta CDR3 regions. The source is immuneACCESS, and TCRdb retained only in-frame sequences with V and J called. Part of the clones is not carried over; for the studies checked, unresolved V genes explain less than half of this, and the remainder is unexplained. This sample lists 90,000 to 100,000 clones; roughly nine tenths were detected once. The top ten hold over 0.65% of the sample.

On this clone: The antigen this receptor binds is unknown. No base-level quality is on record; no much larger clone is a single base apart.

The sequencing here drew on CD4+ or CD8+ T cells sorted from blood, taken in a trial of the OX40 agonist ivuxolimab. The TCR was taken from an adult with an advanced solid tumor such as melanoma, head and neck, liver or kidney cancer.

The CDR3 region reads CASSIQGPSSGNTIYF. The nucleotide sequence reads as follows: TGTGCCAGTAGTATTCAGGGGCCAAGCTCTGGAAACACCATATATTTT. This chain is built from TRBV19 and TRBJ1-3; a tentative D call is TRBD1 (6 bases match). A distance of 12 bases separates the germline ends of V and J, which lose 3 bases and 0 bases respectively. Sequences LNHDA (CDR1) and SQIVND (CDR2) are obtained from the germline V gene (reference sequence). Counted from cysteine to phenylalanine, this CDR3 has 16 amino acids. Only CDR3 DNA remains: 48 bases, in frame from the first base.